This paragraph reports one T cell receptor beta chain. This specimen comes from a study of blood T cell repertoires in COVID-19. Across the whole study: The United States, Italy and Spain were the sources of the acute and convalescent COVID-19 samples. Sources were T cells, B-cell-depleted T cells, or PBMCs; the material itself was cDNA or gDNA.

V was cut by 3 bases and J by 4 bases, with 12 bases left in between. Germline V gene data show CDR1 as KGHSH and CDR2 as LQKENI. The CDR3 length is 14 residues. The authors' processing: Estimated nucleated cell counts came from reference gene primer amplification. Only in-frame clones appear in the TCRdb table, and some are missing; sequencing was by immunoSEQ multiplex PCR. V and J calls and clone size are copied from that table; D and trimming were computed from the DNA. The repertoire has more than 35,000 clones, 75% to 90% of them found once; the top ten carry around 8.1%. Sequencing was carried out using peripheral blood. The rearrangement links TRBV18 to TRBJ1-1; D remains unclear. The origin of this receptor is a young man with active or convalescent COVID-19. This CDR3 reads CASSPGTTVTEAFF. CDR3 nucleotides: TGTGCCAGCTCACCGGGCACGACGGTCACTGAAGCTTTCTTT.